This TCR beta chain comes out of a study of STAT3 mutations in large granular lymphocyte leukemia. Overall study findings and caveats: Clonal expansion was inferred from other time points because no sample existed at each clone's first appearance. Every T-LGLL patient had at least one immunodominant TCRbeta clonotype. Suggested: STAT3 mutation was not the ancestral event for these clonal expansions. Differing intervals and regimens complicate linking therapy response to clone burden.

As to this clone: Its specificity is not known.

Measured with immunoSEQ multiplex PCR; TCRdb has only the in-frame clones, and not every one. The sample records approximately 45,000 clones, about three quarters being singletons. This clonotype originated in a human donor with T large granular lymphocyte leukemia. Some clones in this sample may be carry-over from other donors' samples. Sample: PBMCs.

The CDR3 region has the DNA TGTGCCTGGAGAGAGGGAGGACAGTACAATCAGCCCCAGCATTTT. It is translated as CAWREGGQYNQPQHF. The chain joins TRBV30 to TRBJ1-5; possibly TRBD1 for D (6 bases). The CDR3 is 15 amino acids. From germline, CDR1 is GTSNPN and CDR2 SVGIG (reference sequence). The V gene lost 3 bases and the J gene lost 3 bases, with 15 bases spanning the gap.